These T cell receptor beta chains were read from a single sample in a study of blood T cell repertoires in COVID-19. TCRdb's table, derived via immunoSEQ multiplex PCR, lists solely in-frame clones and lacks some. The sample records around 260,000 clones, over 75% being singletons. Sample: peripheral blood. The receptors were sampled from a human donor in a cohort sampled during active COVID-19. The CDR3 runs from the conserved cysteine through the conserved F or W. A D gene is named only where the DNA matches it firmly.

j_call,v_call,d_call,cdr3_aa,cdr3_nt
TRBJ2-7,TRBV28,TRBD2,CASTYTSGTYEQYF,TGTGCCAGCACCTACACTAGCGGGACCTACGAGCAGTACTTC
TRBJ2-7,TRBV15,.,CATSGGTGLFTDEQYF,TGTGCCACCAGCGGAGGAACAGGACTATTCACCGACGAGCAGTACTTC
TRBJ2-1,TRBV19,.,CASGLGGIEQFF,TGTGCCAGTGGACTAGGGGGGATTGAGCAGTTCTTC
TRBJ2-5,TRBV4-3,.,CASSQVFGSRQETQYF,TGCGCCAGCAGCCAAGTGTTCGGGAGCCGTCAAGAGACCCAGTACTTC
TRBJ2-7,TRBV4-2,.,CASSKTDSYEQYF,TGTGCCAGCAGCAAGACAGACTCCTACGAGCAGTACTTC
TRBJ2-1,TRBV20-1,TRBD2,CSASASGRYNEQFF,TGCAGTGCTAGTGCTAGCGGGAGGTACAATGAGCAGTTCTTC
TRBJ2-7,TRBV4-1,.,CASSQDAYEQYF,TGCGCCAGCAGCCAAGACGCCTACGAGCAGTACTTC
TRBJ2-7,TRBV18,TRBD1,CASSPGTGTYEQYF,TGTGCCAGCTCACCCGGGACAGGTACCTACGAGCAGTACTTC
TRBJ1-1,TRBV28,TRBD1,CATDPRTGGTEAFF,TGTGCCACCGACCCAAGGACAGGGGGCACTGAAGCTTTCTTT
TRBJ1-2,TRBV5-1,.,CASSEQASYGYTF,TGCGCCAGCAGCGAACAGGCCTCCTATGGCTACACCTTC
TRBJ1-5,TRBV28,.,CASSLLGGNQPQHF,TGTGCCAGCAGTTTATTAGGGGGCAATCAGCCCCAGCATTTT
TRBJ1-3,TRBV6-2/TRBV6-3,.,CASSLMRNTIYF,TGTGCCAGCAGTCTAATGAGAAACACCATATATTTT
TRBJ2-7,TRBV7-2,TRBD2,CASSPGGTSGYEQYF,TGTGCCAGCAGCCCTGGGGGGACTAGCGGCTACGAGCAGTACTTC
TRBJ1-5,TRBV3-1/TRBV3-2,.,CASSQARKGVPPQHF,TGTGCCAGCAGCCAAGCGCGAAAGGGGGTCCCTCCCCAGCATTTT